Listed here are 16 T cell receptor beta chains from one sample, sequenced in a study of cytomegalovirus exposure and HLA in healthy donors. The PCR had 60 Vbeta and 13 Jbeta primers. The repertoire was sequenced with immunoSEQ multiplex PCR; TCRdb's copy has only in-frame clones and lacks some. The sample holds 110,000 to 150,000 clones, 65% to 75% seen once. Input material: PBMCs. These receptors were collected from a man in his sixties in good health and CMV-seronegative.

This clone was counted only a few times. The V and J genes are TRBV5-1 and TRBJ2-3; maybe TRBD1 (5 bases). The CDR3 has 15 residues. Germline CDR1 reads SGHRS; CDR2 reads YFSETQ. V was shortened by 4 bases and J by 1 base, with 13 bases between the two germline ends. In DNA form, the CDR3 reads TGCGCCAGCAGCGTTCTAGACAGAGGCACAGATACGCAGTATTTT. Translated, it gives CASSVLDRGTDTQYF.

This chain uses TRBV6-5 with TRBJ2-5; 11 nucleotides agree with TRBD2. The germline V gene has CDR1 MNHEY and CDR2 SVGAGI. The CDR3 totals 15 residues. V lost 4 bases and J lost 5; bases outside the gene matches: 6. CDR3 region: CASSSGLAEPETQYF. CDR3 bases: TGTGCCAGCAGTTCGGGACTAGCGGAGCCGGAGACCCAGTACTTC.

In its sample, this clone was seen a few times. V and J are TRBV28 and TRBJ2-3; perhaps TRBD1 as D (5 bases). Trimming pared 2 bases from V and 10 bases from J, leaving 10 bases between. The CDR3 spans 12 residues. The germline V gene encodes CDR1 MDHEN and CDR2 SYDVKM. In DNA, the CDR3 is TGTGCCAGCAGTTTAGGGGCCAAGTCGCAGTATTTT. Translation: CASSLGAKSQYF.

The rearrangement joins TRBV5-1 to TRBJ1-1; D may be TRBD1 (6 bases). The CDR3 has 15 amino acids. From germline, CDR1 is SGHRS and CDR2 YFSETQ. The V end was cut by 1 base, the J end by 1 base, with 11 bases between. The CDR3 region has the DNA TGCGCCAGCAGCTTGCAGGGGAGAAAGAACACTGAAGCTTTCTTT. Its protein product is CASSLQGRKNTEAFF.

The V call is TRBV5-6, the J call TRBJ2-5; 9 nucleotides agree with TRBD1. V was clipped by 3 bases and J by 4 bases; unmatched bases: 7. The CDR3 is made up of 15 amino acids. Looked up from germline, CDR1 is SGHDT and CDR2 is YYEEEE. CDR3 region: CASSSGQGEGETQYF. DNA for the CDR3: TGTGCCAGCAGCTCGGGACAGGGCGAAGGAGAGACCCAGTACTTC.

J is TRBJ1-1 and V is TRBV27, with D possibly matching TRBD1 (6 bases). The CDR3 is made up of 14 amino acids. CDR1 is MNHEY and CDR2 is SMNVEV in the germline V gene (reference sequence). Trimming took 5 bases from V and 1 from J, leaving 11 bases between them. In nucleotides, the CDR3 is TGTGCCAGCAGTCTGACCAGGGGGAACACTGAAGCTTTCTTT. Protein: CASSLTRGNTEAFF.

The rearrangement links TRBV30 to TRBJ2-7; TRBD1 agrees at 11 bases. The trim removed 1 base at V and 6 bases at J, leaving 2 bases unmatched. Germline V gene data show CDR1 as GTSNPN and CDR2 as SVGIG (reference sequence). The CDR3 covers 13 residues. The CDR3 coding sequence is TGTGCCTGGAGTGGGACAGGGGGCCGCGAGCAGTACTTC. It specifies CAWSGTGGREQYF.

Only one count was recorded for this clone. The chain recombines TRBV11-2 with TRBJ2-7; the match to TRBD2 covers 9 bases. Germline V gives CDR1 SGHAT, CDR2 FQNNGV. Losses at the gene ends were 3 bases for V and 0 bases for J; bases not matched to a gene: 0. CDR3 length: 14 amino acids. CDR3 DNA sequence: TGTGCCAGCAGCTTTAGCGGGAGCTCCTACGAGCAGTACTTC. Translated: CASSFSGSSYEQYF.

This clone showed up just a few times. This chain joins TRBV6-5 and TRBJ1-1; no firm D call. The CDR3 runs 13 residues. The V and J ends lost 8 bases and 1 base respectively, with 11 bases between them. Germline V gives CDR1 MNHEY, CDR2 SVGAGI. For the CDR3, the DNA is TGTGCCAGCGCCCGGGGAAAGAACACTGAAGCTTTCTTT. Amino acids: CASARGKNTEAFF.

This clone has only a few counts. The chain has TRBV30 and TRBJ2-6, with a possible D match to TRBD2 (6 bases). The CDR3 sequence is 14 residues long. Germline V lookup: CDR1 GTSNPN, CDR2 SVGIG (reference sequence). Between the trimmed V and J ends, which lost 8 bases and 2 bases, there was a span of 13 bases. CDR3 sequence (DNA): TGTGCCCGGGGGACGGGTGCTGGGGCCAACGTCCTGACTTTC. This encodes CARGTGAGANVLTF.

In nucleotides, the CDR3 is TGTGCCAGCAGCCCAGCGGGAGGGCCTTTAAACATTCAGTACTTC. As protein: CASSPAGGPLNIQYF. This sequence joins TRBV7-8 and TRBJ2-4; 10 bases line up with TRBD2. This CDR3 has 15 residues. Germline V lookup: CDR1 SGHVS, CDR2 FQNEAQ. J lost 6 bases, V lost 5 bases, and 7 bases had no gene match.

The V call is TRBV4-1, the J call TRBJ2-2; 7 bases are shared with TRBD1. Germline V gives CDR1 MGHRA, CDR2 YSYEKL. V shed 4 bases and J 5 bases; nucleotides not matched to a gene: 4. CDR3 size: 14 residues. The CDR3 nucleotides read TGCGCCAGCAGCCCCCGACAGGGAACCGGGGAGCTGTTTTTT. It encodes CASSPRQGTGELFF.

The chain uses TRBV7-2 and TRBJ2-2; D might be TRBD1 (5 bases). The CDR3 is made up of 14 amino acids. The germline V gene has CDR1 SGHTA and CDR2 FQGNSA. V was shortened by 4 bases and J by 1 base, with 7 bases between the two germline ends. Written as DNA, the CDR3 is TGTGCCAGCAGCTCTGACAGGAACACCGGGGAGCTGTTTTTT. It codes for CASSSDRNTGELFF.

The table lists this clone with a few counts. The genes are TRBV10-1 and TRBJ2-2, with 14 nucleotides matching TRBD2. Trimming at V came to 6 bases and at J to 5 bases, leaving 2 bases not matched to a gene. CDR1 and CDR2 (germline): WNHNN, SYGVQD (reference sequence). The length of the CDR3 is 15 residues. CDR3 protein: CASSGLAGGTGELFF. DNA for the CDR3: TGCGCCAGCAGCGGACTAGCGGGAGGTACCGGGGAGCTGTTTTTT.

This clone was observed a few times. CDR3 coding DNA: TGTGCCAGCAGCCCTGAGACTTTTAGCACAGATACGCAGTATTTT. Translating it yields CASSPETFSTDTQYF. This sequence joins TRBV28 and TRBJ2-3; no firm D call. The germline V gene has CDR1 MDHEN and CDR2 SYDVKM. The V end lost 6 bases, the J end lost 0 bases, and 13 bases lay between the germline ends. The CDR3 covers 15 residues.

The rearrangement uses TRBV28 and TRBJ1-1, with 7 bases lining up with TRBD1. This CDR3 is built from 14 residues. The V gene's germline CDR1 is MDHEN and CDR2 SYDVKM. V shed 11 bases and J 0 bases; nucleotides not matched to a gene: 9. The CDR3 DNA follows: TGTGCCGCAAGTGAACAGGGGTTGAACACTGAAGCTTTCTTT. Encoded protein: CAASEQGLNTEAFF.